These 2 T cell receptor beta chains were sequenced from one sample in a study of cytomegalovirus exposure and HLA in healthy donors. Researchers ran the PCR with 60 Vbeta and 13 Jbeta primers. Method: immunoSEQ multiplex PCR; TCRdb's copy keeps in-frame clones and lacks some. The sample shows some 130,000 clones, about three quarters of them seen only once. The sample comprised PBMCs. These receptor sequences come from a human donor in good health.

This clone was observed a single time. This chain uses TRBV7-2 with TRBJ2-3; 11 nucleotides align to TRBD2. CDR1 is SGHTA, CDR2 FQGNSA, per germline. V shed 3 bases and J 6 bases; nucleotides not matched to a gene: 8. This CDR3 has 16 residues. This CDR3 reads CASSLGLAGGEDTQYF. The DNA of the CDR3 is TGTGCCAGCAGCTTGGGCCTAGCGGGGGGCGAGGATACGCAGTATTTT.

This chain uses TRBV7-8 with TRBJ1-4; D is unclear. V shed 1 base and J shed 7 bases, with 4 bases lying between them. The CDR3 consists of 12 residues. Germline V gene data show CDR1 as SGHVS and CDR2 as FQNEAQ. The CDR3 loop reads CASSLVGEKLFF. For the CDR3, the DNA is TGTGCCAGCAGCTTAGTCGGTGAAAAACTGTTTTTT.